The rows below give T cell receptor beta chains drawn from one sample of a study of blood T cell repertoires in COVID-19. Libraries were prepared by immunoSEQ multiplex PCR; TCRdb keeps only in-frame clonotypes and omits some of them. The repertoire holds some 96,000 clones, over 75% seen once, with 9.5% to 15% in the top ten. The sample taken for sequencing was peripheral blood. Every receptor here comes from a human donor in a cohort sampled during active COVID-19. The CDR3 runs from the conserved cysteine through the conserved F or W. D genes are given only for firm matches. Expanded clones are given a class, and other clones once, few, many or no size at all.

V: TRBV20-1
size: NA
J: TRBJ1-3
D: NA
CDR3: CSASPFDRVSGNTIYF
DNA: TGCAGTGCTAGTCCATTTGACAGAGTCTCTGGAAACACCATATATTTT

V: TRBV2
size: few
J: TRBJ2-7
D: TRBD1
CDR3: CATCSQGAMDEQYF
DNA: TGTGCCACTTGTTCACAGGGGGCAATGGACGAGCAGTACTTC

V: TRBV5-5
size: few
J: TRBJ1-2
D: NA
CDR3: CASTPPRGSNYGYTF
DNA: TGTGCCAGCACCCCCCCCCGGGGGAGCAACTATGGCTACACCTTC

V: TRBV7-9
size: NA
J: TRBJ2-5
D: NA
CDR3: CASSPPGTQYF
DNA: TGTGCCAGCAGCCCCCCCGGGACCCAGTACTTC

V: TRBV9
size: once
J: TRBJ2-1
D: TRBD2
CDR3: CASSAGTSGSSYNEQFF
DNA: TGTGCCAGCAGCGCCGGGACTAGCGGGAGTTCCTACAATGAGCAGTTCTTC

V: TRBV3-1/TRBV3-2
size: NA
J: TRBJ2-7
D: TRBD2
CDR3: CASSQAGTRGVF
DNA: TGTGCCAGCAGCCAGGCCGGGACTAGAGGTGTCTTC

V: TRBV5-1
size: NA
J: TRBJ1-1
D: NA
CDR3: CASSPDTVKAFF
DNA: TGCGCCAGCAGCCCGGACACCGTTAAAGCTTTCTTT

V: TRBV3-1/TRBV3-2
size: NA
J: TRBJ2-1
D: TRBD2
CDR3: CASSPGGLAGQVEQFF
DNA: TGTGCCAGCAGCCCCGGAGGGCTAGCGGGTCAGGTTGAGCAGTTCTTC

V: TRBV7-2
size: NA
J: TRBJ2-1
D: TRBD2
CDR3: CASSRTSGGAGQFF
DNA: TGTGCCAGCAGCCGCACTAGCGGGGGGGCTGGGCAGTTCTTC

V: TRBV18
size: NA
J: TRBJ2-7
D: TRBD1
CDR3: CASSRSGQRYEQYF
DNA: TGTGCCAGCTCACGGTCGGGACAGAGATACGAGCAGTACTTC

V: TRBV6-5
size: NA
J: TRBJ2-3
D: TRBD1
CDR3: CASSNTGGADTQYF
DNA: TGTGCCAGCAGCAACACAGGGGGTGCAGATACGCAGTATTTT

V: TRBV7-9
size: NA
J: TRBJ2-5
D: TRBD2
CDR3: CASSPRTSLETQYF
DNA: TGTGCCAGCAGCCCCAGGACTAGCCTGGAGACCCAGTACTTC

V: TRBV5-1
size: NA
J: TRBJ2-5
D: NA
CDR3: CASSPYGQPPQETQYF
DNA: TGCGCCAGCAGCCCCTACGGACAGCCTCCGCAAGAGACCCAGTACTTC

V: TRBV3-1/TRBV3-2
size: NA
J: TRBJ2-1
D: TRBD2
CDR3: CASSQRTSGSARQFF
DNA: TGTGCCAGCAGCCAAAGGACTAGCGGGAGCGCCAGGCAGTTCTTC

V: TRBV19
size: NA
J: TRBJ2-2
D: NA
CDR3: CASSTWPSGLFF
DNA: TGTGCCAGTAGTACATGGCCCTCTGGGCTGTTTTTT

V: TRBV11-2
size: NA
J: TRBJ2-3
D: TRBD2
CDR3: CASSLGTRREDTQYF
DNA: TGTGCCAGCAGCCTTGGGACTAGAAGGGAAGATACGCAGTATTTT

V: TRBV4-1
size: NA
J: TRBJ2-7
D: TRBD1
CDR3: CASRRIPGQGYEQYF
DNA: TGCGCCAGCAGGCGCATTCCGGGACAGGGATACGAGCAGTACTTC

V: TRBV4-3
size: NA
J: TRBJ2-7
D: NA
CDR3: CASSQAPGLVNEQYF
DNA: TGCGCCAGCAGCCAAGCCCCGGGACTTGTGAACGAGCAGTACTTC

V: TRBV5-4
size: NA
J: TRBJ2-7
D: NA
CDR3: CASSLKAGHEQYF
DNA: TGTGCCAGCAGCTTGAAAGCGGGCCACGAGCAGTACTTC

V: TRBV12-5
size: NA
J: TRBJ2-1
D: NA
CDR3: CASGLDFPSSYNEQFF
DNA: TGTGCTAGTGGTCTGGACTTTCCGAGCTCCTACAATGAGCAGTTCTTC

V: TRBV18
size: once
J: TRBJ1-1
D: NA
CDR3: CASSLLDRNTEAFF
DNA: TGTGCCAGCTCACTTCTAGACAGGAACACTGAAGCTTTCTTT

V: TRBV7-2
size: NA
J: TRBJ2-3
D: TRBD2
CDR3: CASSFTSGGYDTQYF
DNA: TGTGCCAGCAGCTTTACTAGCGGGGGGTATGATACGCAGTATTTT

V: TRBV4-3
size: NA
J: TRBJ1-2
D: NA
CDR3: CASSQDLGGYGYTF
DNA: TGCGCCAGCAGCCAAGATCTTGGAGGCTATGGCTACACCTTC

V: TRBV6-2/TRBV6-3
size: NA
J: TRBJ2-5
D: TRBD1
CDR3: CASSFPTGRWAETQYF
DNA: TGTGCCAGCAGTTTCCCGACAGGGAGATGGGCAGAGACCCAGTACTTC

V: TRBV18
size: NA
J: TRBJ1-1
D: NA
CDR3: CASSWTEGQTEAFF
DNA: TGTGCCAGCTCCTGGACCGAGGGTCAGACTGAAGCTTTCTTT

V: TRBV5-6
size: NA
J: TRBJ1-6
D: NA
CDR3: CASSPRQSPNSPLHF
DNA: TGTGCCAGCAGCCCGCGACAGTCCCCTAATTCACCCCTCCACTTT

V: TRBV6-5
size: few
J: TRBJ1-6
D: NA
CDR3: CASSNGGNSPLHF
DNA: TGTGCCAGCTCGAACGGCGGGAATTCACCCCTCCACTTT

V: TRBV4-1
size: NA
J: TRBJ1-1
D: TRBD1
CDR3: CASSRSTGGGTEAFF
DNA: TGCGCCAGCAGCCGGTCGACAGGGGGAGGGACTGAAGCTTTCTTT

V: TRBV6-5
size: once
J: TRBJ2-1
D: TRBD1
CDR3: CASGREGQGTNEQFF
DNA: TGTGCCAGCGGACGAGAGGGACAGGGTACCAATGAGCAGTTCTTC

V: TRBV6-5
size: NA
J: TRBJ2-7
D: TRBD1
CDR3: CASRRDSAYEQYF
DNA: TGTGCCAGCAGGAGGGACAGCGCCTACGAGCAGTACTTC

V: TRBV9
size: NA
J: TRBJ2-7
D: TRBD2
CDR3: CASSVAGRADEQYF
DNA: TGTGCCAGCAGCGTAGCCGGGAGGGCCGACGAGCAGTACTTC

V: TRBV5-8
size: NA
J: TRBJ1-5
D: TRBD1
CDR3: CASSPGQGNNQPQHF
DNA: TGTGCCAGCAGCCCCGGACAGGGGAACAATCAGCCCCAGCATTTT

V: TRBV6-2/TRBV6-3
size: NA
J: TRBJ2-5
D: TRBD1
CDR3: CASSPYRGETQYF
DNA: TGTGCCAGCAGCCCCTACAGGGGTGAGACCCAGTACTTC

V: TRBV19
size: once
J: TRBJ1-5
D: NA
CDR3: CASSILRGSSNQPQHF
DNA: TGTGCCAGTAGTATATTGCGGGGTAGTTCCAATCAGCCCCAGCATTTT

V: TRBV5-1
size: NA
J: TRBJ1-5
D: TRBD1
CDR3: CASSLGAGGGQPQHF
DNA: TGCGCCAGCAGCTTAGGGGCAGGGGGCGGGCAGCCCCAGCATTTT

V: TRBV7-2
size: NA
J: TRBJ2-7
D: NA
CDR3: CASSLGLAGHEQYF
DNA: TGTGCCAGCAGCTTAGGATTAGCAGGGCACGAGCAGTACTTC

V: TRBV7-2
size: NA
J: TRBJ2-1
D: NA
CDR3: CASSLLWGSNEQFF
DNA: TGTGCCAGCAGCTTACTTTGGGGCTCAAATGAGCAGTTCTTC

V: TRBV6-2/TRBV6-3
size: NA
J: TRBJ2-7
D: TRBD2
CDR3: CASSYSRLAGGAKQYF
DNA: TGTGCCAGCAGTTACTCGCGGCTAGCGGGGGGGGCGAAGCAGTACTTC

V: TRBV6-6
size: NA
J: TRBJ1-2
D: TRBD1
CDR3: CASSRGQGPTYGYTF
DNA: TGTGCCAGCAGCCGCGGACAGGGACCAACGTATGGCTACACCTTC